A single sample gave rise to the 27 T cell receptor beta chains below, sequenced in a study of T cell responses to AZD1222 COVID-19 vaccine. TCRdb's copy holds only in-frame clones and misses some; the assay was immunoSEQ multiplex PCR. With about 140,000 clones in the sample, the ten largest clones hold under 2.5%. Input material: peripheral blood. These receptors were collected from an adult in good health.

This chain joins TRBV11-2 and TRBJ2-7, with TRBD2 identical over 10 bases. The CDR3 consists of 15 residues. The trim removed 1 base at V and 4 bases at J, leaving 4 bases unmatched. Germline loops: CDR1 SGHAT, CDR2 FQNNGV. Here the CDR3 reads CASSLGAGGRYEQYF. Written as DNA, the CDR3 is TGTGCCAGCAGCTTAGGAGCGGGGGGGCGGTACGAGCAGTACTTC. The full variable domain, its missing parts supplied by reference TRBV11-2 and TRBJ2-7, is EAGVAQSPRYKIIEKRQSVAFWCNPISGHATLYWYQQILGQGPKLLIQFQNNGVVDDSQLPKDRFSAERLKGVDSTLKIQPAKLEDSAVYLCASSLGAGGRYEQYFGPGTRLTVT.

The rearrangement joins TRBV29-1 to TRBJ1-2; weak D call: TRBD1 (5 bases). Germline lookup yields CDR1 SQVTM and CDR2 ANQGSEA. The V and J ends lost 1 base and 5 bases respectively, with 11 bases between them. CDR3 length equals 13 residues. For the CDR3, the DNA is TGCAGCGTTGAAGGGGGGGGAGGATATGGCTACACCTTC. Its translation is CSVEGGGGYGYTF. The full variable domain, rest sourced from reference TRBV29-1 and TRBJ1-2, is SAVISQKPSRDICQRGTSLTIQCQVDSQVTMMFWYRQQPGQSLTLIATANQGSEATYESGFVIDKFPISRPNLTFSTLTVSNMSPEDSSIYLCSVEGGGGYGYTFGSGTRLTVV.

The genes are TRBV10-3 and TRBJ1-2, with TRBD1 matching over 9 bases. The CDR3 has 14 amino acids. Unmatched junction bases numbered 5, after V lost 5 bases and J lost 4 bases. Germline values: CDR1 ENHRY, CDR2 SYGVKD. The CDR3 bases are TGTGCCATCAGTACGGGACAGGGTGGCTATGGCTACACCTTC. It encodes CAISTGQGGYGYTF.

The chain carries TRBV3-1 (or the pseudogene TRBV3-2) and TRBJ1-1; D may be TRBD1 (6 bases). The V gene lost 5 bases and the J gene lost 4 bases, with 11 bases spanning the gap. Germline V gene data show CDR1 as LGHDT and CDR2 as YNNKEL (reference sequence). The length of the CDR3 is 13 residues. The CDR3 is CASSSTGFTEAFF. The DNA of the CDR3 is TGTGCCAGCAGCTCAACAGGGTTCACTGAAGCTTTCTTT.

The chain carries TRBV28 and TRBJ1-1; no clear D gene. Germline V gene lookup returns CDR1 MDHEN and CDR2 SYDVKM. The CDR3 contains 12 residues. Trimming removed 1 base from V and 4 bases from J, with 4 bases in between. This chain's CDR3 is CASSLYPTEAFF. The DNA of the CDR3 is TGTGCCAGCAGTTTATATCCCACTGAAGCTTTCTTT.

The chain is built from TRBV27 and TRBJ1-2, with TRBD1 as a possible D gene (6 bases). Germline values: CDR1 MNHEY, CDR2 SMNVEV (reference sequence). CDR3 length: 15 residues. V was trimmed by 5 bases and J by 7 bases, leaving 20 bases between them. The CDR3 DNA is TGTGCCAGCAGTCCCTATCCTACAGGGTCGGCTGGCTACACCTTC. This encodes CASSPYPTGSAGYTF.

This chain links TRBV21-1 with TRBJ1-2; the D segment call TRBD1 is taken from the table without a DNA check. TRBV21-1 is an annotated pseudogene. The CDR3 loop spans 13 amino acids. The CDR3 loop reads CASSKATGHGYTF. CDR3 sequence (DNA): TGTGCCAGCAGCAAAGCAACAGGGCATGGCTACACCTTC.

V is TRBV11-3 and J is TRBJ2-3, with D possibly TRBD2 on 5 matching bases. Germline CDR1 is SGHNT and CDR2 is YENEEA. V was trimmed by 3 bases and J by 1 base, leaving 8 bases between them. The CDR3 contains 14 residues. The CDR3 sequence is CASSFTRGTDTQYF. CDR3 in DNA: TGTGCCAGCAGCTTCACTAGAGGCACAGATACGCAGTATTTT.

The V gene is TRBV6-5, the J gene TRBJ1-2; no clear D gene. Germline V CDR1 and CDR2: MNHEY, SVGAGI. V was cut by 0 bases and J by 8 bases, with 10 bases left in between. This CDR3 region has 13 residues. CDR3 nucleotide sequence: TGTGCCAGCAGTTACTCTATATCCAGAGGCTACACCTTC. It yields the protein CASSYSISRGYTF.

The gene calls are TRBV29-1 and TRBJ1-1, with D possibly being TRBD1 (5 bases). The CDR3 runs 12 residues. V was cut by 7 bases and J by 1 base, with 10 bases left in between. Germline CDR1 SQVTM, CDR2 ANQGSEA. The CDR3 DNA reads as TGCAGCGGAGAGAGGGGGAACACTGAAGCTTTCTTT. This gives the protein CSGERGNTEAFF.

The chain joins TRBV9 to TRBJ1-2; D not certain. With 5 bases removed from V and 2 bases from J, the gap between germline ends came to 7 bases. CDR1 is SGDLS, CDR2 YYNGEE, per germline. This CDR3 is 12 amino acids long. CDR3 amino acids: CASRDGNYGYTF. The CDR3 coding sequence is TGTGCCAGCAGGGACGGGAACTATGGCTACACCTTC.

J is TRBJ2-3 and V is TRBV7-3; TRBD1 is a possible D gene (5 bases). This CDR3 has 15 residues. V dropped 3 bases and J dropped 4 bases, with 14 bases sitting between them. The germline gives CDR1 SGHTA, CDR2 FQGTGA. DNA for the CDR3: TGTGCCAGCAGCTTGGGCAGGGTGGAATCAGATACGCAGTATTTT. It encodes CASSLGRVESDTQYF.

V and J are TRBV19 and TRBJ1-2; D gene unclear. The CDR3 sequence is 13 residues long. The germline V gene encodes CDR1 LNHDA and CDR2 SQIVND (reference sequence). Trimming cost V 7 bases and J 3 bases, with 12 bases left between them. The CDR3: CASTAGGHYGYTF. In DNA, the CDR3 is TGTGCCAGTACGGCAGGAGGACACTATGGCTACACCTTC.

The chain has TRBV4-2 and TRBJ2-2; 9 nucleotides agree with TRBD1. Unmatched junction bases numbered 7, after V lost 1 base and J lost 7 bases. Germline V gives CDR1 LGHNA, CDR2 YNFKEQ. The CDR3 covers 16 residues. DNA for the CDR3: TGTGCCAGCAGCCAAGCCGACAGGGGGGATAACGGGGAGCTGTTTTTT. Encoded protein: CASSQADRGDNGELFF.

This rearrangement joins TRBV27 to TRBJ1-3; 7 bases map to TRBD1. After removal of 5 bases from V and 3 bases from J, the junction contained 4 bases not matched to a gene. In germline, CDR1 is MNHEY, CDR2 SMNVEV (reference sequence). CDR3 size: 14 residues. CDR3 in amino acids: CASSTGTVGNTIYF. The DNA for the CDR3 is TGTGCCAGCAGTACCGGGACAGTTGGAAACACCATATATTTT.

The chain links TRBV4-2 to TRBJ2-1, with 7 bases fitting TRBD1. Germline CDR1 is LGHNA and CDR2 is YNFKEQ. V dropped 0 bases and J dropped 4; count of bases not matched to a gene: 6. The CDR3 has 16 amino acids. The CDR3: CASSQDRTGVYNEQFF. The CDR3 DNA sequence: TGTGCCAGCAGCCAAGACCGAACAGGGGTGTACAATGAGCAGTTCTTC.

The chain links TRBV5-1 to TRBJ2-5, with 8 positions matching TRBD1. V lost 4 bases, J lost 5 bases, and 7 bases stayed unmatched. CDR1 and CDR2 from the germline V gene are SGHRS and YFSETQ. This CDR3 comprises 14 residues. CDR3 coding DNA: TGCGCCAGCAGCCGGACAGGGAATATGGAGACCCAGTACTTC. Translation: CASSRTGNMETQYF.

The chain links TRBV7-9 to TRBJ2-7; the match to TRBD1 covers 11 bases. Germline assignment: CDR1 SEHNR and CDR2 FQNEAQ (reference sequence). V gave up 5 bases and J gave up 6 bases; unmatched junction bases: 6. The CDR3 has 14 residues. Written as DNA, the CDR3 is TGTGCCAGCAGCCCAGGACAGGGGGCTGGCGAGCAGTACTTC. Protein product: CASSPGQGAGEQYF.

CDR3 bases: TGCGCCAGCAGCCCCCGGACGGATATGAACACTGAAGCTTTCTTT. Translated, it gives CASSPRTDMNTEAFF. The genes are TRBV4-1 and TRBJ1-1; D is unresolved. Germline CDR1 MGHRA, CDR2 YSYEKL. Trimming stripped 4 bases from V and 0 bases from J, with 12 bases between. This CDR3 spans 15 amino acids.

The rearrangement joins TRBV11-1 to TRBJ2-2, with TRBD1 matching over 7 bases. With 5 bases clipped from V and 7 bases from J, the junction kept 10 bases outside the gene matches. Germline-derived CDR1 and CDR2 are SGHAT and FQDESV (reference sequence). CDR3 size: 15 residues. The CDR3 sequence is CASSVQGMEVGELFF. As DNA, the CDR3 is TGTGCCAGCAGCGTACAGGGGATGGAGGTCGGGGAGCTGTTTTTT.

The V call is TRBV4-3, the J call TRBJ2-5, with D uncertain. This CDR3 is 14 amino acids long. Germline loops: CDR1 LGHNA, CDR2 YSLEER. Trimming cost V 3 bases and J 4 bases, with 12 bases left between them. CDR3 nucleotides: TGCGCCAGCAGCCAGGGCAGACTTGGAGAGACCCAGTACTTC. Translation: CASSQGRLGETQYF.

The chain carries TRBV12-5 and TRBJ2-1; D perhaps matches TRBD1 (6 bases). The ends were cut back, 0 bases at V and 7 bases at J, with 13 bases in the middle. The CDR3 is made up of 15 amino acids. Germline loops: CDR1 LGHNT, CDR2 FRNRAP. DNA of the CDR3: TGTGCTAGTGGTTTGGTACAGGGTAGGAATAATGAGCAGTTCTTC. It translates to CASGLVQGRNNEQFF.

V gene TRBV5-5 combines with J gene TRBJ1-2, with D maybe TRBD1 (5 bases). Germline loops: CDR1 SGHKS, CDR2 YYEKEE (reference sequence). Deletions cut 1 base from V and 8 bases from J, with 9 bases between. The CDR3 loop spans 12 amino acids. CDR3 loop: CASSLRTMGYTF. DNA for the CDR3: TGTGCCAGCAGCTTGAGGACAATGGGCTACACCTTC.

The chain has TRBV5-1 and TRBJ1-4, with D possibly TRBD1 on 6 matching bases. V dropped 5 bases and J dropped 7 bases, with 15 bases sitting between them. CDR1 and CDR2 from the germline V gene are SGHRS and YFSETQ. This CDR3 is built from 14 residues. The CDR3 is CASSRDGGGEKLFF. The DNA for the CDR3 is TGCGCCAGCAGTCGGGACGGAGGGGGTGAAAAACTGTTTTTT.

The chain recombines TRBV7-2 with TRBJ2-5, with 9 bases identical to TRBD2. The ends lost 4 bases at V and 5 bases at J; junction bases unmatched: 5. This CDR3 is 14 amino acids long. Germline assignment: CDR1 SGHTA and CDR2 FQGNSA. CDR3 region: CASSWGSGGETQYF. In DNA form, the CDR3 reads TGTGCCAGCAGCTGGGGTAGCGGGGGTGAGACCCAGTACTTC.

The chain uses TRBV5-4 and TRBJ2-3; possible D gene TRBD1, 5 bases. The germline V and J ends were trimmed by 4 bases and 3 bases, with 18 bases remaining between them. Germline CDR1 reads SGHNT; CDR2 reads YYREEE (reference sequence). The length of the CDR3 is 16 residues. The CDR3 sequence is CASSPETTATTDTQYF. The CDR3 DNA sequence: TGTGCCAGCAGCCCGGAAACGACAGCTACAACAGATACGCAGTATTTT.

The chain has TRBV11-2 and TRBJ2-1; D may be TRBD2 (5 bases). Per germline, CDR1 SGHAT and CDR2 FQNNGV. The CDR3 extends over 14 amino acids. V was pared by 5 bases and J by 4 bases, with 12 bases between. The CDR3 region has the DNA TGTGCCAGCAGCCCTTCTAGCAGATACAATGAGCAGTTCTTC. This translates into CASSPSSRYNEQFF. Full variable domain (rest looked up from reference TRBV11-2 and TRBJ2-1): EAGVAQSPRYKIIEKRQSVAFWCNPISGHATLYWYQQILGQGPKLLIQFQNNGVVDDSQLPKDRFSAERLKGVDSTLKIQPAKLEDSAVYLCASSPSSRYNEQFFGPGTRLTVL.